This record concerns one TCR beta chain sequence. Its antigen is not known. The protocol was immunoSEQ multiplex PCR, while the TCRdb copy is restricted to in-frame clones and leaves out a portion. The sample lists approximately 25,000 clones, about 89% seen once, with 1% to 1.3% in the top ten. These data are taken from a study of T cells in narcolepsy. Overall study context: Donors had narcolepsy type 1 or type 2, or were healthy controls. Findings of the study overall: Autoreactive clonotypes reportedly recurred in blood of same and different patients, not controls. Same-patient CSF and blood CD4+ T cell clonotypes included HCRT-specific and TRIB2-specific autoreactive ones.

Per the germline V gene, CDR1 is SGHRS and CDR2 is YFSETQ. There are 18 residues in the CDR3. Trimming removed 2 bases from V and 0 bases from J, with 18 bases in between. The chain is built from TRBV5-1 and TRBJ1-5, with D tentatively TRBD1 (6 bases). This clonotype was sampled from a human donor with narcolepsy. Input material: CD45RA- memory CD4+ T cells from PBMCs. This CDR3 reads CASSFPGTPSHSNQPQHF. The CDR3 region has the DNA TGCGCCAGCAGCTTTCCCGGGACACCTAGTCATAGCAATCAGCCCCAGCATTTT.